The present entry profiles one T cell receptor (beta chain) with its context. V was trimmed by 6 bases and J by 7 bases, leaving 15 bases between them. The germline V gene has CDR1 ENHRY and CDR2 SYGVKD. This CDR3 spans 13 amino acids. The sample originates from a study of STAT5B mutations in CD4+ large granular lymphocyte leukemia. Profiled with immunoSEQ multiplex PCR; TCRdb holds only in-frame clones, not every one. Found here are tens of thousands of clones, approximately 80% of them singletons; the top ten hold about 2.5%. Sequencing used CD4+ T cells from blood buffy coats. This chain connects TRBV10-3 to TRBJ1-2, with a possible D match to TRBD1 (6 bases). This clonotype originated in a human donor in good health. The CDR3 DNA reads TGTGCCATCAGGCAACAGGGTCAGGGTGGCTACACCTTC. Translating it yields CAIRQQGQGGYTF.